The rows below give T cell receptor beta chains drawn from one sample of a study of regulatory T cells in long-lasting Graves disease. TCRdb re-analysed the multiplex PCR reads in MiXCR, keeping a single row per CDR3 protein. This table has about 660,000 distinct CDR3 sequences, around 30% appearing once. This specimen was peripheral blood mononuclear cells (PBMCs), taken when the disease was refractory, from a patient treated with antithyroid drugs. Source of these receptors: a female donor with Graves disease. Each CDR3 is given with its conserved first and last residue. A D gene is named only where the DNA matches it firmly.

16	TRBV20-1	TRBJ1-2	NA	CSARGGQGTTNYGYTF
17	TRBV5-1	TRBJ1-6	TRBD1	CASSLLGGTAYNSPLHF
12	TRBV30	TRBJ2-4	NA	CAWKDGKNIQYF
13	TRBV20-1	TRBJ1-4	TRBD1	CSAQDRLNEKLFF
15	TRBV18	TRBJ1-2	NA	CASSPGPLINYGYTF
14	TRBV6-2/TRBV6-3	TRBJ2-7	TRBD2	CASAPSGRAYEQYF
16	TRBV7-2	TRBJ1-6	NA	CASSLAQGSYNSPLHF
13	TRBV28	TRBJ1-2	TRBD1	CASTLDRDYGYTF
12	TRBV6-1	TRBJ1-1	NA	CASSLTGREAFF
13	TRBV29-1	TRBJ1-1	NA	CSVATGTNTEAFF
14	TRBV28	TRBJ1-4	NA	CASSLLRDNEKLFF
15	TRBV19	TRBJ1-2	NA	CASSIAGDQGYGYTF
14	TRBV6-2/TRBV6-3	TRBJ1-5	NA	CASSYWEDNQPQHF
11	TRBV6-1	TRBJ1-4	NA	CASRSNEKLFF
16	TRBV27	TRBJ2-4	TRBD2	CASSSPAAGVKNIQYF
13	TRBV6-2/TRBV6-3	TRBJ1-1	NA	CASSYIRGTEAFF
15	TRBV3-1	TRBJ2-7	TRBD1	CASSQDGDRGYEQYF
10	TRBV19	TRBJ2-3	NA	CASFGDTQYF
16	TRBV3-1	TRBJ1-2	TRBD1	CASSQFEEGAYYGYTF
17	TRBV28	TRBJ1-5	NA	CASRLGPHKYSNQPQHF
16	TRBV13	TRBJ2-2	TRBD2	CASSAGLAGNTGELFF
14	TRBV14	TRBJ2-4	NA	CASSPTRGRNIQYF